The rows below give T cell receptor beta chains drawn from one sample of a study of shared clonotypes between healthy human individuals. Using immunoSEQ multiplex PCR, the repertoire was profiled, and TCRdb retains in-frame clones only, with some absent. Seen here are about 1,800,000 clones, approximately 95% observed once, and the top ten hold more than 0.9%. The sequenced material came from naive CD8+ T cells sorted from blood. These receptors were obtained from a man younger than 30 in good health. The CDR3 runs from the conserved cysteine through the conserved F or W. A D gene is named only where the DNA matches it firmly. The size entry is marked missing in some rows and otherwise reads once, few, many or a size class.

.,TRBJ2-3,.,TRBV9,TGTGCCAGCAGCGTAGGGGAACGGGGCGCCCCGACAGATACGCAGTATTTT,CASSVGERGAPTDTQYF
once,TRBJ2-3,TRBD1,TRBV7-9,TGTGCCAGCAGCTTAGTGGCGACAGGGGGTTTGGCAGATACGCAGTATTTT,CASSLVATGGLADTQYF
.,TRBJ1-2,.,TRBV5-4,TGTGCCAGCAGCTTGGATCAGGGGTTAGATGGCTACACCTTC,CASSLDQGLDGYTF
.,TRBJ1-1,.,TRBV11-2,TGTGCCAGCAGCACGATGGGGAACACTGAAGCTTTCTTT,CASSTMGNTEAFF
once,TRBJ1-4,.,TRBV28,TGTGCCAGCAGTTTAGGAGGGGAGTATGAAAAACTGTTTTTT,CASSLGGEYEKLFF
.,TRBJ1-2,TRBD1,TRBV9,TGTGCCAGCAGCGTAGTCGGGACAGGTAATTTGGAGGACTATGGCTACACCTTC,CASSVVGTGNLEDYGYTF
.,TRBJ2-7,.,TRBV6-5,TGTGCCAGCAGTTACGTCGGTGAACGGGACGAGCAGTACTTC,CASSYVGERDEQYF
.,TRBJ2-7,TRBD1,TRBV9,TGTGCCAGCAGCGTGACAGGGCAGGGGTCCTACGAGCAGTACTTC,CASSVTGQGSYEQYF
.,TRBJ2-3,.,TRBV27,TGTGCCAGCAGTTTTTATGGGGCCACGCAGTATTTT,CASSFYGATQYF
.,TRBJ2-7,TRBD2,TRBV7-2,TGTGCCAGCAGCCTACCGGCTAGCGGGAGATCCGAGCAGTACTTC,CASSLPASGRSEQYF
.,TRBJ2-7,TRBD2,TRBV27,TGTGCCAGCAGTCAAAGGACTAGCGGGGGATCCTACGAGCAGTACTTC,CASSQRTSGGSYEQYF
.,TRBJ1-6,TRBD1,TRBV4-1,TGCGCCAGCAGCCAAGATTGGGACAGGGGGCGAGGTTCACCCCTCCACTTT,CASSQDWDRGRGSPLHF
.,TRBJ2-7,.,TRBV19,TGTGCCAGTAGTATGCGGGACAGTTCGACCTACGAGCAGTACTTC,CASSMRDSSTYEQYF
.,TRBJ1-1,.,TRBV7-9,TGTGCCAGCAGCTTATCCCACTTAGAAGCTTTCTTT,CASSLSHLEAFF
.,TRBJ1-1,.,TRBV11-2,TGTGCCAGCAGCTTGAGCGGAGGAACCACTGAAGCTTTCTTT,CASSLSGGTTEAFF
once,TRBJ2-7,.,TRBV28,TGTGCCAGCAGTTCAACAGGGTTAGGTAACGAGCAGTACTTC,CASSSTGLGNEQYF
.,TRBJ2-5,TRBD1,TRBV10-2,TGCGCCAGCAGCTTGGGACAGTTCCAAGAGACCCAGTACTTC,CASSLGQFQETQYF
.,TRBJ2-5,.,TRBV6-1,TGTGCCAGCAACCCGGGACACCTACAAGAGACCCAGTACTTC,CASNPGHLQETQYF
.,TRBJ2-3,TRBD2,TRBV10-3,TGTGCCAGCTCCCCGCCGGGACTAGTGGAAGATACGCAGTATTTT,CASSPPGLVEDTQYF
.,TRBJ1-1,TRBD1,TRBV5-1,TGCGCCAGCAGCCCTCCGGGACAGCGACACGAAGCTTTCTTT,CASSPPGQRHEAFF
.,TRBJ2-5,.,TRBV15,TGTGCCACCAGCGGTGATGTACGAGGGGCTCTAATACTCCAAGAGACCCAGTACTTC,CATSGDVRGALILQETQYF
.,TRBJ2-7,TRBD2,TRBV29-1,TGCAGCGTTCGGCTAGCGGGGCTAGAGCAGTACTTC,CSVRLAGLEQYF
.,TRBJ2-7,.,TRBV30,TGTGCCTGGAGTGTATCGTTACCAGGCGAGCAGTACTTC,CAWSVSLPGEQYF
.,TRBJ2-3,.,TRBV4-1,TGCGCCAGCAGCCGCGGGGACATCACAGATACGCAGTATTTT,CASSRGDITDTQYF
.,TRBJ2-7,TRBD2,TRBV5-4,TGTGCCAGCAGCGGGGGCGGACTAGCGGGGGAGCAGTACTTC,CASSGGGLAGEQYF
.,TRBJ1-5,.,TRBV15,TGTGCCACCAGCAGAGCTACAAATCAGCCCCAGCATTTT,CATSRATNQPQHF
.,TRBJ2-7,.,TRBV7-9,TGTGCCAGCAGCGCGGTCGGACAGTCCTACGAGCAGTACTTC,CASSAVGQSYEQYF
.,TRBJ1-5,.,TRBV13,TGTGCCAGCAGCTTAGGGACAGGCTTGTGGCAGCCCCAGCATTTT,CASSLGTGLWQPQHF
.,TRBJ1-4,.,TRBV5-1,TGCGCCAGCAGCTCCGAGGGGGGCGGAAGTGAAAAACTGTTTTTT,CASSSEGGGSEKLFF
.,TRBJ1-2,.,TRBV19,TGTGCCAGTAGTGCAGGGAGCACTAACTATGGCTACACCTTC,CASSAGSTNYGYTF
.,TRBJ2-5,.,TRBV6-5,TGTGCCAGCAGTTACCTACCAGGACAAGAGACCCAGTACTTC,CASSYLPGQETQYF
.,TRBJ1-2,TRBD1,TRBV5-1,TGCGCCAGCAGCTTGTCTCCCGGGACAGGGGGCGCAGAAGGCTACACCTTC,CASSLSPGTGGAEGYTF
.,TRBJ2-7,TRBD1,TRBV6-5,TGTGCCAGCAGATTGGACAGGGGGGGCGAGCAGTACTTC,CASRLDRGGEQYF
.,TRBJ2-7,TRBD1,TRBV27,TGTGCCAGCAGTTTATCGAGACAGGGGGGCTCCTACGAGCAGTACTTC,CASSLSRQGGSYEQYF
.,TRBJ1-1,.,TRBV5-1,TGCGCCAGCAGCCCCGGGATTGGGAACACTGAAGCTTTCTTT,CASSPGIGNTEAFF
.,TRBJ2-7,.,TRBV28,TGTGCCAGCAGTTTCGGGACATTCGAGCAGTACTTC,CASSFGTFEQYF
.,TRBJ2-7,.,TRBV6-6,TGTGCCAGCAGTTACCTGCAGGGTGGGGACCACGAGCAGTACTTC,CASSYLQGGDHEQYF
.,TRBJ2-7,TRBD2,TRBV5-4,TGTGCCAGCAGCTCCCCCACCCTAGCGGGGGGGCCAGGAGAGCAGTACTTC,CASSSPTLAGGPGEQYF
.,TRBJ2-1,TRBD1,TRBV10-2,TGCGCCAGCAGTGAGTGGGACAGCCACAATGAGCAGTTCTTC,CASSEWDSHNEQFF
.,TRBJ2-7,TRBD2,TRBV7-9,TGTGCCAGCAGCACGACGACTAGCGGCTACGAGCAGTACTTC,CASSTTTSGYEQYF
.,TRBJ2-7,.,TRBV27,TGTGCCAGCAGTTTGATGGGGAGGGAGCAGTACTTC,CASSLMGREQYF
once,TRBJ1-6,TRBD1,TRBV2,TGTGCCAGCTGGACAGGGGGTTCACAATCACCCCTCCACTTT,CASWTGGSQSPLHF
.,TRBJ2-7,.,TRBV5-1,TGCGCCAGCAGCTTCCACTGGGAACCCCTCGTCTCCGAGCAGTACTTC,CASSFHWEPLVSEQYF
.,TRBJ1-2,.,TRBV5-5,TGTGCCAGCAGCTCCTCCCTTGGCTACACCTTC,CASSSSLGYTF
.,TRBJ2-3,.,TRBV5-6,TGTGCCAGCAGCAGCGCGGGGTACATCGCTACGCAGTATTTT,CASSSAGYIATQYF
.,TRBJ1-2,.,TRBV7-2,TGTGCCAGCAGCTTAGGGGTATTGGTGGGGTTTTTTGACTATGGCTACACCTTC,CASSLGVLVGFFDYGYTF
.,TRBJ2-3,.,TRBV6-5,TGTGCCAGCAGTTACCTGGGGACCACAGATACGCAGTATTTT,CASSYLGTTDTQYF
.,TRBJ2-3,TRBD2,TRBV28,TGTGCCAGCAGTTTATTTAGCGGGGGTGCCGATACGCAGTATTTT,CASSLFSGGADTQYF
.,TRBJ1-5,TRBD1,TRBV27,TGTGCCGCCGGGGACCAGGGGGCGGGTCAGCCCCAGCATTTT,CAAGDQGAGQPQHF
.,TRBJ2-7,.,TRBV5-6,TGTGCCAGCAGCTTGTTTTTGGGCTCCTACGAGCAGTACTTC,CASSLFLGSYEQYF
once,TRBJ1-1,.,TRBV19,TGTGCCAGTAGTCCAGACCGGGTAGGACTTTCTGAAGCTTTCTTT,CASSPDRVGLSEAFF
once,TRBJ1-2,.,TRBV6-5,TGTGCCAGCAGTCGTTGGGACGGAACTAACTATGGCTACACCTTC,CASSRWDGTNYGYTF
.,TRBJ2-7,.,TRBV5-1,TGCGCCAGCAGCTCCGAATACGAGCAGTACTTC,CASSSEYEQYF
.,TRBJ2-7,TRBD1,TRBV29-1,TGCAGCGTTGAAGTAGGACAGGGGTTCTACGAGCAGTACTTC,CSVEVGQGFYEQYF
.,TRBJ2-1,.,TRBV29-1,TGCAGCGTTGAAGGGCGGGTGGGGAGAAATGAGCAGTTCTTC,CSVEGRVGRNEQFF
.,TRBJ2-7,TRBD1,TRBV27,TGTGCCAGCAGGATCGGACAGGGGGCTTACGAGCAGTACTTC,CASRIGQGAYEQYF
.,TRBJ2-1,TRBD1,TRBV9,TGTGCCAGCAGCGTAGATGGGACAGGGGACGAAGATGAGCAGTTCTTC,CASSVDGTGDEDEQFF
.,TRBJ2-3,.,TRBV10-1,TGCGCCAGCAGTGACCTATTCGAGGCAGATACGCAGTATTTT,CASSDLFEADTQYF
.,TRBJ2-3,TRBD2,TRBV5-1,TGCGCCAGCAGCGAACCTAGCGGGACCACTAGCACAGATACGCAGTATTTT,CASSEPSGTTSTDTQYF
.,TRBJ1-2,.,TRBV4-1,TGCGCCAGCAGCCAAGCCCCAGAGACCTCCTATGGCTACACCTTC,CASSQAPETSYGYTF